These T cell receptor beta chains were read from a single sample in a study of human T cells and chemical hapten exposure. In TCRdb, the 5' RACE reads were re-called with MiXCR into one record per CDR3 protein. The sample contains 81,000 or so distinct CDR3 sequences, roughly 8% of which appear only once. The receptors come from a male donor in good health. CDR3s include the opening cysteine and the closing phenylalanine or tryptophan. D genes are given only for firm matches. Size values are once, few and many counts, or a class for expanded clones, and some rows have none.

v_call	clone_size	d_call	j_call	cdr3_nt	cdr3_aa
TRBV7-9	few	.	TRBJ1-5	TGTGCCAGCACCTCAGGTAATCAGCCCCAGCATTTT	CASTSGNQPQHF
TRBV7-9	.	.	TRBJ2-3	TGTGCCAGCAGCTTAAAAGGGGAGGACACAGATACGCAGTATTTT	CASSLKGEDTDTQYF
TRBV6-1	many	TRBD1	TRBJ1-1	TGTGCCAGCAGTCCCCCGGGACAGGGCCTGAAAACTGAAGCTTTCTTT	CASSPPGQGLKTEAFF
TRBV4-3	many	.	TRBJ2-1	TGCGCCAGCAGCCAAGATCAGGGCCTAAGGAATGAGCAGTTCTTC	CASSQDQGLRNEQFF
TRBV23-1	.	TRBD1	TRBJ1-5	TGCGCCAGCAGTGAAAAAGCAGGGGGCCAGACCTATAGCAATCAGCCCCAGCATTTT	CASSEKAGGQTYSNQPQHF
TRBV9	few	.	TRBJ2-1	TGTGCCAGCAGCGCCCCTTGGGACAATGAGCAGTTCTTC	CASSAPWDNEQFF
TRBV20-1	.	.	TRBJ2-5	TGCAGTGCTAGGGTTGGGCTCCAAGAGACCCAGTACTTC	CSARVGLQETQYF
TRBV6-5	few	TRBD2	TRBJ2-7	TGTGCCAGCAGTTACTCGGGCGGGAGCAGTTACGAGCAGTACTTC	CASSYSGGSSYEQYF
TRBV5-6	many	.	TRBJ2-7	TGTGCCAGCAGCTTGGAGGCAAGGCCCCTTTACGAGCAGTACTTC	CASSLEARPLYEQYF
TRBV14	many	TRBD2	TRBJ2-5	TGTGCCAGCAGCCAAGATCCGCGGGAGGGCGATGAGACCCAGTACTTC	CASSQDPREGDETQYF
TRBV2	many	TRBD1	TRBJ1-1	TGTGCCAGCAGGGGGGACAGGTTGAACACTGAAGCTTTCTTT	CASRGDRLNTEAFF
TRBV11-2	.	.	TRBJ1-1	TGTGCCAGCAGGTATAGTCGGGGAAACACTGAAGCTTTCTTT	CASRYSRGNTEAFF
TRBV5-1	many	.	TRBJ1-1	TGCGCCAGCAGCTTGACATGGCCCCCAGCCCTTGAAGCTTTCTTT	CASSLTWPPALEAFF
TRBV18	few	TRBD1	TRBJ1-3	TGTGCCAGCTCACCAGGGACAGTACGAGCTGGAAACACCATATATTTT	CASSPGTVRAGNTIYF
TRBV15	few	.	TRBJ2-7	TGTGCCACCAGCACCCTCGGGCAGGATTACGAGCAGTACTTC	CATSTLGQDYEQYF
TRBV7-8	few	.	TRBJ1-2	TGTGCCAGCAGCTTAGAGTCCCAGGCCTATGGCTACACCTTC	CASSLESQAYGYTF
TRBV25-1	many	.	TRBJ1-1	TGTGCCAGCAGTGACAGGGGCCCGAACACTGAAGCTTTCTTT	CASSDRGPNTEAFF
TRBV29-1	.	.	TRBJ2-1	TGCAGCGTTGGTTTTCGTTCAGGGACCGGTGAGCAGTTCTTC	CSVGFRSGTGEQFF
TRBV20-1	few	TRBD2	TRBJ2-5	TGCAGTGCTAGAGATTATCTAGCGGGGGCGGAGACCCAGTACTTC	CSARDYLAGAETQYF
TRBV6-6	.	TRBD1	TRBJ1-1	TGTGCCAGCAGCCTCCAGGACACAGGGGTTGAAGCTTTCTTT	CASSLQDTGVEAFF
TRBV12-5	.	.	TRBJ2-1	TGTGCTAGTGGCTTTGGAAGGTTCAACAATGAGCAGTTCTTC	CASGFGRFNNEQFF
TRBV6-6	.	TRBD1	TRBJ2-6	TGTGCCAGCACCGAGGGGAGGACAGGGATCTCTGGGGCCAACGTCCGGACTTTC	CASTEGRTGISGANVRTF